One and the same sample provided the 14 T cell receptor beta chains below, sequenced in a study of cytomegalovirus exposure and HLA in healthy donors. A multiplex PCR was run with 60 Vbeta primers and 13 Jbeta primers. Profiled with immunoSEQ multiplex PCR; TCRdb holds only in-frame clones, not every one. Of about 170,000 clones in the sample, around 75% are singletons; the top ten hold just under 3%. The sequenced material came from PBMCs. The source is a woman aged 50 to 60 in good health and CMV-seropositive.

This clone was detected a few times. The chain joins TRBV30 to TRBJ2-5, with D possibly TRBD2 on 6 matching bases. V lost 6 bases and J lost 7, with 18 bases in between. CDR3 size: 13 residues. Germline V CDR1 and CDR2: GTSNPN, SVGIG (reference sequence). For the CDR3, the DNA is TGTGCCTGTACCGGGACTGCATACGGGACCCAGTACTTC. Translated, it gives CACTGTAYGTQYF.

This clone was detected a few times. The gene calls are TRBV7-9 and TRBJ1-4, with 8 bases identical to TRBD1. CDR1 and CDR2 from the germline V gene are SEHNR and FQNEAQ (reference sequence). The V segment lost 5 bases and the J segment 10 bases; nucleotides outside the gene matches: 6. This CDR3 spans 13 amino acids. CDR3: CASSGQGLGKLFF. CDR3 in DNA: TGTGCCAGCAGCGGACAGGGATTAGGAAAACTGTTTTTT.

The V gene is TRBV5-1, the J gene TRBJ2-2, with TRBD2 as a possible D gene (6 bases). The V end was cut by 4 bases, the J end by 1 base, with 11 bases between. Germline CDR1 and CDR2: SGHRS and YFSETQ. This CDR3 is built from 15 residues. The CDR3 DNA sequence: TGCGCCAGCAGCATCCAAGCGGGGAACACCGGGGAGCTGTTTTTT. It specifies CASSIQAGNTGELFF. Drawing the rest from reference TRBV5-1 and TRBJ2-2, the complete variable domain is KAGVTQTPRYLIKTRGQQVTLSCSPISGHRSVSWYQQTPGQGLQFLFEYFSETQRNKGNFPGRFSGRQFSNSRSEMNVSTLELGDSALYLCASSIQAGNTGELFFGEGSRLTVL.

This clone has just a few counts. The chain carries TRBV18 and TRBJ1-4; TRBD1 agrees at 11 bases. Looked up from germline, CDR1 is KGHSH and CDR2 is LQKENI. The junction had 4 bases not matched to a gene; V was cut back by 0 bases and J by 10 bases. This CDR3 is built from 15 residues. The chain's CDR3 is CASSPPDRGQGKLFF. DNA for the CDR3: TGTGCCAGCTCACCACCGGACAGGGGGCAGGGAAAACTGTTTTTT.

The chain is built from TRBV11-2 and TRBJ1-1; D is uncertain. There are 12 residues in the CDR3. Germline values: CDR1 SGHAT, CDR2 FQNNGV. With 0 bases removed from V and 7 bases from J, the gap between germline ends came to 6 bases. DNA for the CDR3: TGTGCCAGCAGCTTAGATCGTAGTGAAGCTTTCTTT. Amino acids: CASSLDRSEAFF.

This clone was observed once. The chain combines TRBV4-1 with TRBJ2-5; D is perhaps TRBD1 (5 bases). V was shortened by 2 bases and J by 2 bases, with 9 bases between the two germline ends. CDR1 and CDR2 (germline): MGHRA, YSYEKL. The CDR3 loop spans 14 amino acids. The CDR3 nucleotides read TGCGCCAGCAGCCAAATCGGACAACAAGAGACCCAGTACTTC. This codes for CASSQIGQQETQYF.

The V call is TRBV5-1, the J call TRBJ2-1; D remains unclear. The CDR3 consists of 14 residues. CDR1 is SGHRS and CDR2 is YFSETQ in the germline V gene. V lost 6 bases, J lost 1 base, and 11 bases lay in between. CDR3 nucleotide sequence: TGCGCCAGCAAATTGGGCCCGTCCTACAATGAGCAGTTCTTC. Encoded protein: CASKLGPSYNEQFF. Using reference TRBV5-1 and TRBJ2-1 for the parts outside the CDR3, the full variable domain is KAGVTQTPRYLIKTRGQQVTLSCSPISGHRSVSWYQQTPGQGLQFLFEYFSETQRNKGNFPGRFSGRQFSNSRSEMNVSTLELGDSALYLCASKLGPSYNEQFFGPGTRLTVL.

The rearrangement links TRBV7-9 to TRBJ1-5, with 8 nucleotides matching TRBD1. Germline CDR1 SEHNR, CDR2 FQNEAQ (reference sequence). Trimming at V came to 4 bases and at J to 6 bases, leaving 5 bases not matched to a gene. The CDR3 totals 14 residues. CDR3 sequence (DNA): TGTGCCAGCAGCTCGACAGGGGAGGGTCAGCCCCAGCATTTT. The encoded protein is CASSSTGEGQPQHF.

The rearrangement uses TRBV7-2 and TRBJ1-2, with 7 nucleotides matching TRBD1. The V gene end was trimmed by 2 bases and the J gene end by 4 bases; junction bases not matched to a gene: 4. Germline CDR1 SGHTA, CDR2 FQGNSA. This CDR3 has 14 amino acids. The CDR3 loop reads CASSLSTGSYGYTF. The CDR3 nucleotides are TGTGCCAGCAGCTTATCGACAGGGTCCTATGGCTACACCTTC.

This chain connects TRBV7-8 to TRBJ2-1; D is unresolved. V lost 1 base, J lost 4 bases, and 5 bases lay in between. There are 13 residues in the CDR3. CDR1 and CDR2 from the germline V gene are SGHVS and FQNEAQ. CDR3 bases: TGTGCCAGCAGCTTAGACAGATACAATGAGCAGTTCTTC. Protein product: CASSLDRYNEQFF. Supplemented by reference TRBV7-8 and TRBJ2-1, the full variable domain reads GAGVSQSPRYKVAKRGQDVALRCDPISGHVSLFWYQQALGQGPEFLTYFQNEAQLDKSGLPSDRFFAERPEGSVSTLKIQRTQQEDSAVYLCASSLDRYNEQFFGPGTRLTVL.

This clone has a handful of counts. V and J are TRBV27 and TRBJ2-5, with 9 positions matching TRBD2. Germline V lookup: CDR1 MNHEY, CDR2 SMNVEV (reference sequence). J gave up 1 base and V 2 bases, and 2 bases lay outside the gene matches. This CDR3 has 15 amino acids. CDR3 sequence: CASSLSGGLQETQYF. As DNA, the CDR3 is TGTGCCAGCAGTTTAAGCGGGGGGCTCCAAGAGACCCAGTACTTC.

The chain links TRBV25-1 to TRBJ2-1, with D possibly TRBD1 on 6 matching bases. CDR1 is MGHDK and CDR2 is SYGVNS in the germline V gene. The CDR3 runs 15 residues. V was clipped by 5 bases and J by 8 bases, with 19 bases between them. The CDR3 spells CASSHTRGTGDEQFF. The DNA for the CDR3 is TGTGCCAGCAGTCACACCAGGGGAACGGGCGATGAGCAGTTCTTC.

This clone was detected a few times. V is TRBV5-4 and J is TRBJ1-5; 8 bases fit TRBD1. Losses at the gene ends were 0 bases for V and 3 bases for J; bases not matched to a gene: 2. CDR1 is SGHNT, CDR2 YYREEE, per germline (reference sequence). CDR3 length: 15 residues. CDR3 loop: CASSLGTGPNQPQHF. In DNA form, the CDR3 reads TGTGCCAGCAGCTTGGGGACAGGGCCCAATCAGCCCCAGCATTTT. The full variable domain, its missing parts supplied by reference TRBV5-4 and TRBJ1-5, is ETGVTQSPTHLIKTRGQQVTLRCSSQSGHNTVSWYQQALGQGPQFIFQYYREEENGRGNFPPRFSGLQFPNYSSELNVNALELDDSALYLCASSLGTGPNQPQHFGDGTRLSIL.

V gene TRBV2 combines with J gene TRBJ1-2; D is perhaps TRBD1 (5 bases). The germline V and J ends were trimmed by 6 bases and 8 bases, with 22 bases remaining between them. CDR1 and CDR2 (germline): SNHLY, FYNNEI. The CDR3 runs 15 residues. This chain's CDR3 is CASRPTGTASGGYTF. Here the CDR3 DNA reads TGTGCCAGCAGACCTACCGGGACGGCCAGCGGGGGCTACACCTTC.